Sequencing of this TCR beta chain was carried out in a study of T cells in Graves' hyperthyroidism and ophthalmopathy. As for the study in general: Before any treatment, at initial diagnosis, peripheral blood was collected. Study-level results: Classification by a 13 V-J model distinguished ophthalmopathy from stable hyperthyroidism. Blood also showed most of the thyroid clonotypes that were expanded above 0.001.

This clonotype was picked up a small number of times. No antigen is known for it. Extraction of PBMCs used 8 to 10 ml of fresh peripheral blood. The source material, RNA transcripts, was used to amplify TCR beta CDR3 regions. TCR CDR3 underwent first-round RT-PCR with the HTBI primer set. TCRdb called the multiplex PCR reads again in MiXCR, with one record for every CDR3 protein. The table includes a few hundred thousand distinct CDR3 sequences, less than 20% detected once. This TCR was recovered from a woman aged 30 to 39 with Graves' hyperthyroidism. Material for sequencing was blood.

The CDR3 nucleotides are TGTGCCAGCAGTTCCCTGGGTCAGGGAAACACCGGGGAGCTGTTTTTT. It yields the protein CASSSLGQGNTGELFF. The rearrangement joins TRBV6-2 or TRBV6-3 to TRBJ2-2; possible D gene TRBD1, 5 bases. The CDR3 extends over 16 amino acids. V was clipped by 4 bases and J by 2 bases, with 14 bases between them. From germline, CDR1 is MNHEY and CDR2 SVGEGT.